The clone carrying this T cell receptor (beta chain) was recorded a few times. What it binds is not known. These data belong to a study of shared clonotypes between healthy human individuals. As for the study in general: Three plates each covered CD4 naive and memory; CD8 naive two, CD8 memory one.

Original processing methods: ImmunoSEQ junction-only sequences lacked quality scores, so their filtering differed. Assay: immunoSEQ multiplex PCR; the TCRdb copy retains only in-frame clones and omits some. V, J and clone size are taken as reported in that table, and D and trimming were inferred from the DNA itself. The data show about 1 million clones, around 76% seen once. Regarding the study as a whole: It was expected that sequencing depth would affect clonotype sharing among donors. Naive CD4 clonotypes overlapped across several donors at about 5.3%.

The receptor was isolated from a man younger than 35 in good health. The sequenced sample consisted of memory CD4+ T cells sorted from blood. Subset meaning: CD45RA-negative fraction.

The CDR3 DNA reads TGTGCCAGCAGCGTCAGACAGGTCTCCTACGAGCAGTACTTC. This gives the protein CASSVRQVSYEQYF. The chain recombines TRBV11-2 with TRBJ2-7, with D maybe TRBD1 (6 bases). The CDR3 has 14 residues. Germline CDR1 is SGHAT and CDR2 is FQNNGV. The V and J ends lost 5 bases and 0 bases respectively, with 11 bases between them.